Shown below are 3 T cell receptor beta chains from a single sample sequenced in a study of blood T cells in healthy people across ages. Then a second PCR, running roughly 6 to 11 cycles, was carried out with a sample-barcoded 5' primer and a J-beta primer mix. TCRdb called the 5' RACE reads again in MiXCR, with one record for every CDR3 protein. The table records roughly 1.4 million distinct CDR3 sequences, around 59% of them present only once. The sequencing sample was made of blood. These receptors were taken from a man between 18 and 29 years old in good health.

This clonotype has more than one count but fewer than ten. V gene TRBV29-1 combines with J gene TRBJ1-2, with TRBD1 matching 8 bases. The CDR3 has 13 amino acids. The V segment lost 7 bases and the J segment 4 bases; nucleotides outside the gene matches: 8. The V gene's germline CDR1 is SQVTM and CDR2 ANQGSEA. The CDR3 here is CSAADRGSYGYTF. Written as DNA, the CDR3 is TGCAGCGCCGCCGACAGGGGATCCTATGGCTACACCTTC.

The V call is TRBV13, the J call TRBJ1-1; D might be TRBD1 (5 bases). V was shortened by 5 bases and J by 3 bases, with 13 bases between the two germline ends. The CDR3 has 14 amino acids. Per the germline V gene, CDR1 is PRHDT and CDR2 is FYEKMQ (reference sequence). The CDR3 DNA is TGTGCCAGCAGCATAGCGGGGGACGACACTGAAGCTTTCTTT. It yields the protein CASSIAGDDTEAFF.

As regards this clonotype: An end of the junction differs from the germline gene, which may be a read error. This chain uses TRBV12-3 or TRBV12-4 with TRBJ1-2; possibly TRBD1 for D (5 bases). The CDR3 runs to 13 residues. The CDR3 nucleotides are TGTGCCAGCAGTTTGGGGACGGTCTATGGCTGCACCTTC. Amino acids: CASSLGTVYGCTF.